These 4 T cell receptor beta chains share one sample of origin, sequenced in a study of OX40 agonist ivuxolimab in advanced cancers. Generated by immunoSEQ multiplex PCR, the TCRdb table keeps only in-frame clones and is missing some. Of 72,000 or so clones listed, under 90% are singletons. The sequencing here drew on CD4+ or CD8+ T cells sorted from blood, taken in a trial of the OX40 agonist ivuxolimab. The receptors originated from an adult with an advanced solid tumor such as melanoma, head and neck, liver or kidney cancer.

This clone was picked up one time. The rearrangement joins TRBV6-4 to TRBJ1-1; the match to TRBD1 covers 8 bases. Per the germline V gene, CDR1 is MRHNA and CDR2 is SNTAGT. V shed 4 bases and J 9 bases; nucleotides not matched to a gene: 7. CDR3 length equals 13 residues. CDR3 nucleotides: TGTGCCAGCAGTGGAACAGGGGGAGGGAAAGCTTTCTTT. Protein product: CASSGTGGGKAFF.

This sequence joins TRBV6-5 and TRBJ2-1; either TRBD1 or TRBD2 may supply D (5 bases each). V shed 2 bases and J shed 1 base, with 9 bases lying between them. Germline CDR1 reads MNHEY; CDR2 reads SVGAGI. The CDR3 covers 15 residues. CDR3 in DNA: TGTGCCAGCAGTTACGAGGGGCGGTCCTACAATGAGCAGTTCTTC. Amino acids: CASSYEGRSYNEQFF.

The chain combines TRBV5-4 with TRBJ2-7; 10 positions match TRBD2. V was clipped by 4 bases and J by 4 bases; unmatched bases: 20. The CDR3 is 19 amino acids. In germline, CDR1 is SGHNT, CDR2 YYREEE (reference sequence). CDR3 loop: CASSHPLGSGGLARYEQYF. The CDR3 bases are TGTGCCAGCAGCCACCCCCTAGGTAGCGGGGGGTTAGCACGTTACGAGCAGTACTTC.

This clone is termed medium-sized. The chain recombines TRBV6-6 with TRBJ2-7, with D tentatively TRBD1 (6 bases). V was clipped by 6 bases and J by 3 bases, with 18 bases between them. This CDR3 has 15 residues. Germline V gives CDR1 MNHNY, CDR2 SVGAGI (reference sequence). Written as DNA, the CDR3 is TGTGCCAGCAGACCCCGGGCAGGGGAAAACTACGAGCAGTACTTC. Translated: CASRPRAGENYEQYF.